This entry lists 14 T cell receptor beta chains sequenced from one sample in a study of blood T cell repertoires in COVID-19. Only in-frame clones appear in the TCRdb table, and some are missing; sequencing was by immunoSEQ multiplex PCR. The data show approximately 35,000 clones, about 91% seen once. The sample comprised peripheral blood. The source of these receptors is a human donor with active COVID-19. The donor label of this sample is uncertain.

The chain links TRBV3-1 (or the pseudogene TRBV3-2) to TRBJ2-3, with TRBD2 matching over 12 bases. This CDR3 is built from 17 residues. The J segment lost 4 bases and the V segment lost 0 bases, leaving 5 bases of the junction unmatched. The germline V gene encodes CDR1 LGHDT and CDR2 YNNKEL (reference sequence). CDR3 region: CASSQDASGGAPDTQYF. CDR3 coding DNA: TGTGCCAGCAGCCAAGACGCTAGCGGGGGGGCCCCAGATACGCAGTATTTT.

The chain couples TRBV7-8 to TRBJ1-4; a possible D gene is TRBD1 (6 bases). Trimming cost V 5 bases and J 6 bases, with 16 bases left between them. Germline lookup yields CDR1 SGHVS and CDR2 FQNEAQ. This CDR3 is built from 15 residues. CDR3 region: CASSPYRDIYEKLFF. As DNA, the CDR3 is TGTGCCAGCAGCCCGTACCGGGACATATATGAAAAACTGTTTTTT.

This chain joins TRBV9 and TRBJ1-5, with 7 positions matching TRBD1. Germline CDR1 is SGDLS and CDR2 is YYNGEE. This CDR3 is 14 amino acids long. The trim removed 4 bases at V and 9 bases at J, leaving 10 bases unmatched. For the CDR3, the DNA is TGTGCCAGCAGCCCTGACAGGGTTGGTCGGCCCCAGCATTTT. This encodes CASSPDRVGRPQHF.

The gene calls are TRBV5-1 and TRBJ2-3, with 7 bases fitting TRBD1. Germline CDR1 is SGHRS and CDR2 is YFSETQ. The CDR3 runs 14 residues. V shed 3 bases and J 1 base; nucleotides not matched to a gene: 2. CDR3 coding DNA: TGCGCCAGCAGCTCTGACAGGGGCACAGATACGCAGTATTTT. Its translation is CASSSDRGTDTQYF.

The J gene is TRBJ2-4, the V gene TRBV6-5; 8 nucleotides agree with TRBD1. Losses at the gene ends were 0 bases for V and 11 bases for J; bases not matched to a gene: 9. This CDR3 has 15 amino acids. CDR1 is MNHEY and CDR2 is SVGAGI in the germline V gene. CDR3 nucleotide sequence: TGTGCCAGCAGTTACTCGTCGAGCGCAGGGGGCGTTCAGTACTTC. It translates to CASSYSSSAGGVQYF.

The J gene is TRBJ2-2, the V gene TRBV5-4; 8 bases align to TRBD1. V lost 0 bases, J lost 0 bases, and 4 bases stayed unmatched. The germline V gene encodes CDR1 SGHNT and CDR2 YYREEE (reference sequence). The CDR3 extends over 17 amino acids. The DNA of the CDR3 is TGTGCCAGCAGCTTGGACGGCAGGGGGCCGAACACCGGGGAGCTGTTTTTT. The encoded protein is CASSLDGRGPNTGELFF.

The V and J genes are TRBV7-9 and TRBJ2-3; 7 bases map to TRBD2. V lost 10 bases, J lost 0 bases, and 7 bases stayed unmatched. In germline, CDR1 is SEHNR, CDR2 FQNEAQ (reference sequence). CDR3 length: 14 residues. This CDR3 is CATTSVFSTDTQYF. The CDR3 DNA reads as TGTGCCACCACTAGCGTGTTTAGCACAGATACGCAGTATTTT.

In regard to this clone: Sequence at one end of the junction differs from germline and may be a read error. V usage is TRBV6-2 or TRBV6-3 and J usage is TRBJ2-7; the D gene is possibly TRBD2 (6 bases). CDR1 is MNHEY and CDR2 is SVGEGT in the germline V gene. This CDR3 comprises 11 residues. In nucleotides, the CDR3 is TGTGCCAGCAGTACCCCGGGACTGTGGAACTTC. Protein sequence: CASSTPGLWNF.

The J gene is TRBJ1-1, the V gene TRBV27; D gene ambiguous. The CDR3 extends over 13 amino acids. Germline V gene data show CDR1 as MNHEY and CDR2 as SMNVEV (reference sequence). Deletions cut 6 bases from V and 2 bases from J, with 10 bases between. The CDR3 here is CASRPGVNTEAFF. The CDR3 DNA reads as TGTGCCAGCAGACCCGGGGTAAACACTGAAGCTTTCTTT.

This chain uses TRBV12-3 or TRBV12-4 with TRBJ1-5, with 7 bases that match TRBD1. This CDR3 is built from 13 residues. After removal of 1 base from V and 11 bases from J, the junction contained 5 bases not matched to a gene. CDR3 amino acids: CASSLEQGRAQHF. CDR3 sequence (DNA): TGTGCCAGCAGTTTAGAACAGGGGAGAGCCCAGCATTTT.

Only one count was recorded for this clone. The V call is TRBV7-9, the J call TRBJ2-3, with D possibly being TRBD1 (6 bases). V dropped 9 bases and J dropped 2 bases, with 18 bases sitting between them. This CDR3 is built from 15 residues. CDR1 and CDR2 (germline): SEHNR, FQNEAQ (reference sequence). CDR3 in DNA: TGTGCCAGTACCTTGGTCCTGGGGGCCACAGATACGCAGTATTTT. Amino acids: CASTLVLGATDTQYF. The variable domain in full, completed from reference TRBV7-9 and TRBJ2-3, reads DTGVSQNPRHKITKRGQNVTFRCDPISEHNRLYWYRQTLGQGPEFLTYFQNEAQLEKSRLLSDRFSAERPKGSFSTLEIQRTEQGDSAMYLCASTLVLGATDTQYFGPGTRLTVL.

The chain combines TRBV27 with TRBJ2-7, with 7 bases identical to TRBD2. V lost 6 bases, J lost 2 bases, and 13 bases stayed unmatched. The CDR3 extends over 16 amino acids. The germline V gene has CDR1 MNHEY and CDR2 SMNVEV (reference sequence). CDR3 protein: CASSLRRDYLTYEQYF. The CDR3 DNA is TGTGCCAGCAGCCTTCGCCGGGACTACCTAACCTACGAGCAGTACTTC.

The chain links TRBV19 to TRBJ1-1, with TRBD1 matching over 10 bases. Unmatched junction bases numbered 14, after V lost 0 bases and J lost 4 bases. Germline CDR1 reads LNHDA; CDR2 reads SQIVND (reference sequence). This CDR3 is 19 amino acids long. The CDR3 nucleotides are TGTGCCAGTAGTATAGATCTCAAGATAAGACAGGGGGCAGGCACTGAAGCTTTCTTT. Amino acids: CASSIDLKIRQGAGTEAFF.

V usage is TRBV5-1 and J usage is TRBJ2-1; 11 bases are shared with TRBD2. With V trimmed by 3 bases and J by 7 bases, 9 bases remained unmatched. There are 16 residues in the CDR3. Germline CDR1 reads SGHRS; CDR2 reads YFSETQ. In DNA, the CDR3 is TGCGCCAGCAGCTCCTTAGCGGGAGGGATTAAGAATGAGCAGTTCTTC. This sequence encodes CASSSLAGGIKNEQFF.